A single sample gave rise to the 8 T cell receptor beta chains below, sequenced in a study of blood T cells in healthy people across ages. The second PCR ran about 6 to 12 cycles with a sample-barcoded 5' primer and J-beta primers. TCRdb re-called the 5' RACE reads with MiXCR, one entry per CDR3 protein. The sample gives about 1.7 million distinct CDR3 sequences, over 25% of which show up once; over 7% is in the top ten. Material for sequencing was blood. Every receptor here comes from a woman between 25 and 40 years old in good health.

This clonotype was observed a handful of times. The genes are TRBV29-1 and TRBJ2-3; D is possibly TRBD1 or TRBD2 (5 bases each). This CDR3 region has 15 residues. V was cut by 5 bases and J by 0 bases, with 15 bases left in between. Germline loops: CDR1 SQVTM, CDR2 ANQGSEA. The chain's CDR3 is CSVSSGTGSTDTQYF. CDR3 DNA sequence: TGCAGCGTTTCATCCGGGACGGGGAGCACAGATACGCAGTATTTT.

This clonotype showed up just a few times. The gene calls are TRBV6-2 or TRBV6-3 and TRBJ1-5, with TRBD1 matching 8 bases. Germline CDR1 and CDR2: MNHEY and SVGEGT. The CDR3 has 12 amino acids. V trimming: 7 bases; J trimming: 12 bases; junction bases outside the gene matches: 8. The CDR3 region has the DNA TGTGCCAGCAACACAGGGGGATCCTTCCAGCATTTT. Translation: CASNTGGSFQHF.

This chain links TRBV12-3 or TRBV12-4 with TRBJ2-7; TRBD1 is a possible D gene (5 bases). The V gene lost 3 bases and the J gene lost 3 bases, with 12 bases spanning the gap. This CDR3 region has 14 residues. The CDR3 spells CASSFSRTLYEQYF. CDR3 coding DNA: TGTGCCAGCAGTTTTAGCAGGACACTCTACGAGCAGTACTTC.

In its sample, this clonotype was seen once. Just one base apart from a much larger clone, this may be a read error. This chain joins TRBV2 and TRBJ2-1; D not certain. The CDR3 extends over 8 amino acids. V lost 7 bases to trimming and J lost 8 bases, with 0 bases between them. Germline-derived CDR1 and CDR2 are SNHLY and FYNNEI. DNA for the CDR3: TGTGCCAGCAATGAGCAGTTCTTC. Amino acid sequence: CASNEQFF.

This clonotype was counted a single time. The rearrangement uses TRBV18 and TRBJ2-5; D may be TRBD1 (6 bases). Germline V gene sequence: CDR1 KGHSH, CDR2 LQKENI. The CDR3 is 17 residues long. V was shortened by 2 bases and J by 5 bases, with 21 bases between the two germline ends. Here the CDR3 reads CASSPMGAAPPSETQYF. The CDR3 region has the DNA TGTGCCAGCTCACCAATGGGGGCCGCACCCCCTTCGGAGACCCAGTACTTC.

Of note for this clonotype: This may stem from a read error, because a much larger clone lies one nucleotide away. This chain uses TRBV5-5 with TRBJ2-4, with 7 bases lining up with TRBD2. The germline gives CDR1 SGHKS, CDR2 YYEKEE (reference sequence). The CDR3 runs 15 residues. The CDR3 nucleotides read TGTGTCAGCAGCTCGATGGGAGGGGCCAAAAACATTCAGTACTTC. Translating gives CVSSSMGGAKNIQYF.

The V and J genes are TRBV28 and TRBJ2-7; D unclear. The CDR3 contains 13 residues. The V gene's germline CDR1 is MDHEN and CDR2 SYDVKM. Deletions cut 3 bases from V and 4 bases from J, with 10 bases between. CDR3 in DNA: TGTGCCAGCAGTTTCCCCAGTTTGTACGAGCAGTACTTC. Its translation: CASSFPSLYEQYF.

V is TRBV25-1 and J is TRBJ2-6, with D uncertain. Germline CDR1 and CDR2: MGHDK and SYGVNS. V lost 1 base to trimming and J lost 0 bases, with 7 bases between them. The CDR3 runs 16 residues. CDR3 nucleotides: TGTGCCAGCAGTGAATCCTTGCTCTCTGGGGCCAACGTCCTGACTTTC. Translating it yields CASSESLLSGANVLTF.